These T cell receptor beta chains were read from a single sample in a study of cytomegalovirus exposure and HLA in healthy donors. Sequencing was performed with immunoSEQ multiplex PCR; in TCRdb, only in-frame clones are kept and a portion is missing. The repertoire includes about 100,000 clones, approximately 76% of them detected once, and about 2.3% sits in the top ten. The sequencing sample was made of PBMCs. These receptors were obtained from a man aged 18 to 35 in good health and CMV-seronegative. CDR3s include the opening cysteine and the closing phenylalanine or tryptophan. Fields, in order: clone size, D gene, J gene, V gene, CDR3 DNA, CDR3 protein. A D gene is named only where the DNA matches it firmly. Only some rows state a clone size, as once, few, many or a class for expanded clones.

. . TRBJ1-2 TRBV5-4 TGTGCCAGCAGCTTGGGACAGTTAAACTATGGCTACACCTTC CASSLGQLNYGYTF
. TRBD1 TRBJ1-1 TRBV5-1 TGCGCCAGCAAACCAGGGGGCGCCGGGGTTAGTGCGAACACTGAAGCTTTCTTT CASKPGGAGVSANTEAFF
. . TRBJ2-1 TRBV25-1 TGTGCCAGCAGTGAACTCCATCAGCAGGGTGGAGAGGAGCAGTTCTTC CASSELHQQGGEEQFF
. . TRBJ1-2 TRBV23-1 TGCGCCACCCATGGGGGGTTCTATGGCTACACCTTC CATHGGFYGYTF
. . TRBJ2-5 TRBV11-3 TGTGCCAGCAGCTTAGTTGGCAGACTGCAAGAGACCCAGTACTTC CASSLVGRLQETQYF
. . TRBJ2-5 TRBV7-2 TGTGCCAGCAGCTTCAGGGTCCAAGAGACCCAGTACTTC CASSFRVQETQYF
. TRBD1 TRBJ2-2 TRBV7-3 TGTGCCAGCAGACCCGACAGGGAAGGGGGCGGGGAGCTGTTTTTT CASRPDREGGGELFF
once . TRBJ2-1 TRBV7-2 TGTGCCAGCAGCTGGAGTAACAATGAGCAGTTCTTC CASSWSNNEQFF
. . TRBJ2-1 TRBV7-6 TGTGCCAGCAGCCACGGACTCATCCCCTACAATGAGCAGTTCTTC CASSHGLIPYNEQFF
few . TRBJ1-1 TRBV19 TGTGCCAGTAGTAGAGGCTCGGGCACTGAAGCTTTCTTT CASSRGSGTEAFF
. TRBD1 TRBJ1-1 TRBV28 TGTGCCACCCTACAGGGGGAGGTTTTCTTT CATLQGEVFF
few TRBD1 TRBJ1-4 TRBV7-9 TGTGCCAGCAGCTTTGGGACAGGGGCTGATGAAAAACTGTTTTTT CASSFGTGADEKLFF
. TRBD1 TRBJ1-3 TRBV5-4 TGTGCCAGCAGTCTGGACAGGTGTGGAAACACCATATATTTT CASSLDRCGNTIYF
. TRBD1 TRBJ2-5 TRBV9 TGTGCCAGCAGCCAGGGCGGGGGACAGGGAGGGGAGACCCAGTACTTC CASSQGGGQGGETQYF
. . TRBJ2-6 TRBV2 TGTGCCAGCAAAGGAGAGAGCTCTGGGGCCAACGTCCTGACTTTC CASKGESSGANVLTF
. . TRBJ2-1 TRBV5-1 TGCGCCAGCAGGGCGTTGGGGGACACGGAGCAGTTCTTC CASRALGDTEQFF
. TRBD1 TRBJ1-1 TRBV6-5 TGTGCCAGCAGTGTAACCGGGACAGGCCACCGCAATGCTTTCTTT CASSVTGTGHRNAFF